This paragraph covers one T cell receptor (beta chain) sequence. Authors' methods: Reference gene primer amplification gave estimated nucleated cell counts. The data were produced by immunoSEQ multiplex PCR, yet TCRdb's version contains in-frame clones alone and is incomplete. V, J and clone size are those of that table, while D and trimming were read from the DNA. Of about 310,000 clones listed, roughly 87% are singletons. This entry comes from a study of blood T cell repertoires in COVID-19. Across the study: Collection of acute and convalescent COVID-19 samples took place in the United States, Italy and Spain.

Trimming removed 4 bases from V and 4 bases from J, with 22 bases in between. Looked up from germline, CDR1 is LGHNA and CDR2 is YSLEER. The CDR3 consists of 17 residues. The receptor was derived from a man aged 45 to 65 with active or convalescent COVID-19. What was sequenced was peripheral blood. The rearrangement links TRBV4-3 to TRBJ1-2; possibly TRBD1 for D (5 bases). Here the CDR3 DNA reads TGCGCCAGCAGCCCATCCCTCCCCTACAGGAACATCTATGGCTACACCTTC. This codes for CASSPSLPYRNIYGYTF.